This entry describes one T cell receptor (beta chain). The sample comes from a study of blood T cell repertoires in COVID-19. Study overall: In each case, the material was cDNA or gDNA derived from T cells, B-cell-depleted T cells, or PBMCs.

The Seattle patients joined while their infection was active and were tracked longitudinally afterward. Some clones are missing from TCRdb's copy, which holds only in-frame ones; the method was immunoSEQ multiplex PCR. The repertoire holds approximately 180,000 clones, with 81% as singletons. The sequenced sample was peripheral blood. This clonotype was sampled from a woman of 80 years or more with COVID-19, enrolled during active disease.

The DNA for the CDR3 is TGTGCCAGCAGCTTCGAGAGGGCAGGAAAGCAGTACTTC. It is translated as CASSFERAGKQYF. The chain couples TRBV4-2 to TRBJ2-7, with D tentatively TRBD2 (5 bases). From germline, CDR1 is LGHNA and CDR2 YNFKEQ. Between the trimmed V and J ends, which lost 5 bases and 8 bases, there was a span of 16 bases. The CDR3 runs to 13 residues.